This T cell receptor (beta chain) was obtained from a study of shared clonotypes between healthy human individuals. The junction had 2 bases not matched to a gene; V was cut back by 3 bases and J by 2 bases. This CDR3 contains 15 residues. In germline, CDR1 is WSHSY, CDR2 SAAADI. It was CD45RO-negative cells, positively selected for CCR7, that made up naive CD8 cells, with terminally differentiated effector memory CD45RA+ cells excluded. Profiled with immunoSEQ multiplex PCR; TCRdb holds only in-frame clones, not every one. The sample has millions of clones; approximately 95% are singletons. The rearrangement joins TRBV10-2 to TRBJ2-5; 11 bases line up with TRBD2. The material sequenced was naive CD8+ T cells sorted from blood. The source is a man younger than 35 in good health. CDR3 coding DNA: TGCGCCAGCAGTGAACTAGCGGGAGCACAAGAGACCCAGTACTTC. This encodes CASSELAGAQETQYF.